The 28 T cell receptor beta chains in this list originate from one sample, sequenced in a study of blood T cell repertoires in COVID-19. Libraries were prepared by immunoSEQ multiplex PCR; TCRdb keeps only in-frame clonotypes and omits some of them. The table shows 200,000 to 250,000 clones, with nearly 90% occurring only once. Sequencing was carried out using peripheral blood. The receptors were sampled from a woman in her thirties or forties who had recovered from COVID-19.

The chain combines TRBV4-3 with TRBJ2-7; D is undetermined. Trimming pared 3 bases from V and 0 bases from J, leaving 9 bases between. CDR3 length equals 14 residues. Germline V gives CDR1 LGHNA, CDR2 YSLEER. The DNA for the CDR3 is TGCGCCAGCAGCCAGGATCCTAGCTCCTACGAGCAGTACTTC. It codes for CASSQDPSSYEQYF.

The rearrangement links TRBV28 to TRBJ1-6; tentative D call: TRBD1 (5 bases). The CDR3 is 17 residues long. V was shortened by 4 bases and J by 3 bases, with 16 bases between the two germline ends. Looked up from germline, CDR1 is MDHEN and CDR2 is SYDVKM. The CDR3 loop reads CASSSPLGRDYNSPLHF. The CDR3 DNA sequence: TGTGCCAGCAGTTCACCGCTGGGCAGGGACTATAATTCACCCCTCCACTTT.

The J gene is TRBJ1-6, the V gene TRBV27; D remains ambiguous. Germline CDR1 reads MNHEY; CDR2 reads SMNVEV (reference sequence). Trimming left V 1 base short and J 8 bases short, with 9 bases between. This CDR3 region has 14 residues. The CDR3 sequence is CASSLFGRYSPLHF. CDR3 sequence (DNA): TGTGCCAGCAGTTTATTTGGCAGGTATTCACCCCTCCACTTT.

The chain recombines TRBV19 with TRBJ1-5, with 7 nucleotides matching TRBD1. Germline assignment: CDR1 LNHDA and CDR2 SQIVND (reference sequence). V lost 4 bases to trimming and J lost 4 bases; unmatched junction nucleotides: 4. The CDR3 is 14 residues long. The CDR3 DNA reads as TGTGCCAGTAGTACCCAGACAGGGAATCAGCCCCAGCATTTT. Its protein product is CASSTQTGNQPQHF.

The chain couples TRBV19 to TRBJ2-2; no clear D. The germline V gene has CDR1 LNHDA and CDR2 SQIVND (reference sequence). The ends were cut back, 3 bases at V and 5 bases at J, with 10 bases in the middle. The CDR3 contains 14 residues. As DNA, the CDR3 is TGTGCCAGTAGTATTTCAGGCGTTACCGGGGAGCTGTTTTTT. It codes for CASSISGVTGELFF.

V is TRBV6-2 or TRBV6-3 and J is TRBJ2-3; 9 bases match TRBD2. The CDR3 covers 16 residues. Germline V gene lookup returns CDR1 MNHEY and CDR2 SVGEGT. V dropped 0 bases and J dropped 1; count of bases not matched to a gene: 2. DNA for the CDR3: TGTGCCAGCAGTTACTCGCGGGGGGGGCGCACAGATACGCAGTATTTT. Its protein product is CASSYSRGGRTDTQYF.

This chain's CDR3 is CASSYSTADTEAFF. CDR3 nucleotide sequence: TGTGCCAGCAGTTACTCGACTGCGGACACTGAAGCTTTCTTT. The chain links TRBV6-5 to TRBJ1-1; D gene unclear. CDR1 is MNHEY, CDR2 SVGAGI, per germline. The CDR3 sequence is 14 residues long. Trimming cost V 0 bases and J 3 bases, with 8 bases left between them.

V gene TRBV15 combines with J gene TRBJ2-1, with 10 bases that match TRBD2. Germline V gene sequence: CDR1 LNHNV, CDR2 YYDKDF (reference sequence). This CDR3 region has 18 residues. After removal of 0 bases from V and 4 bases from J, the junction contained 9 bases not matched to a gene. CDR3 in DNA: TGTGCCACCAGCAGAGATAGGCTAGCGGGAGCGTCTTACAATGAGCAGTTCTTC. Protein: CATSRDRLAGASYNEQFF.

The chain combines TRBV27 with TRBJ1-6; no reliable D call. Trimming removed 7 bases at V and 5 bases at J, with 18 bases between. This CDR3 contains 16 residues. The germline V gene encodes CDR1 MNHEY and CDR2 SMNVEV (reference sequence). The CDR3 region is CASISQAMLNNSPLHF. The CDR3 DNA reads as TGTGCCAGCATCTCCCAGGCTATGTTGAATAATTCACCCCTCCACTTT.

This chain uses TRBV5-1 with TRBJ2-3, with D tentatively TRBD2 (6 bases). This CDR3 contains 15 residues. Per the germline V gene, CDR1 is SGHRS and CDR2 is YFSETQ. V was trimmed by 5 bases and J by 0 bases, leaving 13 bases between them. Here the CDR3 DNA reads TGCGCCAGCAGGGTCGGAGGGCTTAGCACAGATACGCAGTATTTT. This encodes CASRVGGLSTDTQYF.

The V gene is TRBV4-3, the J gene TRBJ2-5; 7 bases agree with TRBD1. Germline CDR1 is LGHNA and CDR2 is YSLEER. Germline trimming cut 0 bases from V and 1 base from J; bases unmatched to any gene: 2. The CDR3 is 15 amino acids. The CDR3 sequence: CASSQEGQLQETQYF. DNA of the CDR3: TGCGCCAGCAGCCAAGAGGGACAGCTCCAAGAGACCCAGTACTTC.

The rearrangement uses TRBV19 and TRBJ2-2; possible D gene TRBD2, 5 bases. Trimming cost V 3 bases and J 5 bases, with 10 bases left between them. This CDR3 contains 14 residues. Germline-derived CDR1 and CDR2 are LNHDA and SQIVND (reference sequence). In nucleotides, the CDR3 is TGTGCCAGTAGTATCGCTAGCTTGACCGGGGAGCTGTTTTTT. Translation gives CASSIASLTGELFF.

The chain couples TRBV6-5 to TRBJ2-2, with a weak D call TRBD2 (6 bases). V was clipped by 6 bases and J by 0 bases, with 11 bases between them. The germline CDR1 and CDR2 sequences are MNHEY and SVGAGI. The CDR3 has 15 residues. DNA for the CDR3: TGTGCCAGCAGAAGACTAGTTACGAACACCGGGGAGCTGTTTTTT. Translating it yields CASRRLVTNTGELFF.

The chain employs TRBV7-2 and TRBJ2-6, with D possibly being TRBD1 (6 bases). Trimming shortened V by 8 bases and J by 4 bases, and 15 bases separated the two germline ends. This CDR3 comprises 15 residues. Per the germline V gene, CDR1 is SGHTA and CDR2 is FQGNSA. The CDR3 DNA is TGTGCCAGCCGAAATGGACAGATGGGGGCCAACGTCCTGACTTTC. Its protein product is CASRNGQMGANVLTF.

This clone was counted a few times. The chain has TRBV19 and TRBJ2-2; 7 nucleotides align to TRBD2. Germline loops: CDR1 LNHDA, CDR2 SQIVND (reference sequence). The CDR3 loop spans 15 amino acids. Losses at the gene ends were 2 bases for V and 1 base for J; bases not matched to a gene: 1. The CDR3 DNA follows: TGTGCCAGTAGTATAACGGGAGGGAACACCGGGGAGCTGTTTTTT. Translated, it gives CASSITGGNTGELFF.

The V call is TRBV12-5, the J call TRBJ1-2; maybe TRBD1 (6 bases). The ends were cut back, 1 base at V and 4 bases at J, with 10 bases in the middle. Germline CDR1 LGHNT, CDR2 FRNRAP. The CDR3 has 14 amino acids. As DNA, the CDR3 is TGTGCTAGTGGTTTGGACAGGGAAATCTATGGCTACACCTTC. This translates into CASGLDREIYGYTF.

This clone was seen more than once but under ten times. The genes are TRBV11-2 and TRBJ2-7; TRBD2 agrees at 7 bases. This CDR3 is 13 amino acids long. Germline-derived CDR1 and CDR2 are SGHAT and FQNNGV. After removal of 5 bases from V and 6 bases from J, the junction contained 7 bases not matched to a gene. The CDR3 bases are TGTGCCAGCAGCACTGGGGGGGGATTCGAGCAGTACTTC. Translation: CASSTGGGFEQYF. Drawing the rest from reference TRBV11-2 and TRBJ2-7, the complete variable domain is EAGVAQSPRYKIIEKRQSVAFWCNPISGHATLYWYQQILGQGPKLLIQFQNNGVVDDSQLPKDRFSAERLKGVDSTLKIQPAKLEDSAVYLCASSTGGGFEQYFGPGTRLTVT.

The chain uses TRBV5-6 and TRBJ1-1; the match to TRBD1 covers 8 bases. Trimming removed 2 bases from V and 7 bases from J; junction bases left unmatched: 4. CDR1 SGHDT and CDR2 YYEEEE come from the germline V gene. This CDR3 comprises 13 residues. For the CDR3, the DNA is TGTGCCAGCAGCTTCCGGGACAGGTTTGAAGCTTTCTTT. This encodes CASSFRDRFEAFF. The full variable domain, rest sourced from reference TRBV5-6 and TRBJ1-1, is DAGVTQSPTHLIKTRGQQVTLRCSPKSGHDTVSWYQQALGQGPQFIFQYYEEEERQRGNFPDRFSGHQFPNYSSELNVNALLLGDSALYLCASSFRDRFEAFFGQGTRLTVV.

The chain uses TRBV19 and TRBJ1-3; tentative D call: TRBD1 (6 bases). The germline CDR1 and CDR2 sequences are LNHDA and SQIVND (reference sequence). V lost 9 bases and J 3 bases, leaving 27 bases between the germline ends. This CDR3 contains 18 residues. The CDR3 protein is CASLPGHGGFGYGNTIYF. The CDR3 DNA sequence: TGTGCCAGCCTACCGGGACATGGGGGATTCGGCTATGGAAACACCATATATTTT.

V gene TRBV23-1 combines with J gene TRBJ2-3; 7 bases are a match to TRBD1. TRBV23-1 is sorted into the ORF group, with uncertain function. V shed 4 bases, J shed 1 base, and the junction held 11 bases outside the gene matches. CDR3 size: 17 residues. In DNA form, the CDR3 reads TGCGCCAGCAGTCGGCAACAGGGGTTAGCCTGCACAGATACGCAGTATTTT. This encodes CASSRQQGLACTDTQYF.

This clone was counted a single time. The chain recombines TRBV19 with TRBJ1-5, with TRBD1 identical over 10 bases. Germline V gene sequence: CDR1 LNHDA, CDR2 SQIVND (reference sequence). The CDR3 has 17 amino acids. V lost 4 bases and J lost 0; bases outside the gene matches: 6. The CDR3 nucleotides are TGTGCCAGTAGTAAGGGACAGGGGAGTTATAGCAATCAGCCCCAGCATTTT. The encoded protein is CASSKGQGSYSNQPQHF.

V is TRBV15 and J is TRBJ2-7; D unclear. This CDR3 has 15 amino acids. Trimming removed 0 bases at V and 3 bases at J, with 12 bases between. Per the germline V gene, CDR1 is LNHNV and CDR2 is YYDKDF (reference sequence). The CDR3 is CATSRDPALSYEQYF. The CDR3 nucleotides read TGTGCCACCAGCAGAGATCCCGCCCTGAGCTACGAGCAGTACTTC. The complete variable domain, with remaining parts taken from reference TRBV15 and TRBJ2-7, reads DAMVIQNPRYQVTQFGKPVTLSCSQTLNHNVMYWYQQKSSQAPKLLFHYYDKDFNNEADTPDNFQSRRPNTSFCFLDIRSPGLGDTAMYLCATSRDPALSYEQYFGPGTRLTVT.

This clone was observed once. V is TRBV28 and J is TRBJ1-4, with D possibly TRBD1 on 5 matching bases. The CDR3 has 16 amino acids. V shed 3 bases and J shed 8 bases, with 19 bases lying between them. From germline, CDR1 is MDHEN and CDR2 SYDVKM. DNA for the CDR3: TGTGCCAGCAGTTTCGGACCGGGGACGGGAGAGGAAAAACTGTTTTTT. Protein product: CASSFGPGTGEEKLFF. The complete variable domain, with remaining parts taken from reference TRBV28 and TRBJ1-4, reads DVKVTQSSRYLVKRTGEKVFLECVQDMDHENMFWYRQDPGLGLRLIYFSYDVKMKEKGDIPEGYSVSREKKERFSLILESASTNQTSMYLCASSFGPGTGEEKLFFGSGTQLSVL.

The CDR3 region is CASSPGQLNYGYTF. The DNA of the CDR3 is TGTGCCAGCAGCCCGGGACAGCTTAACTATGGCTACACCTTC. The chain links TRBV5-4 to TRBJ1-2, with 7 bases fitting TRBD1. Germline V lookup: CDR1 SGHNT, CDR2 YYREEE (reference sequence). V lost 4 bases and J lost 1; bases outside the gene matches: 4. The CDR3 extends over 14 amino acids.

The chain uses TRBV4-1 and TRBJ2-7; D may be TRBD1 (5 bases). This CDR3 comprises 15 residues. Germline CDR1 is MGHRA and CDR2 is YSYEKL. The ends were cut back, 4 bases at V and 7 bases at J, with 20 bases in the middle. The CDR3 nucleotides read TGCGCCAGCAGCCGGTCAGGACCTGGGGCCGAAGAGCAGTACTTC. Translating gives CASSRSGPGAEEQYF.

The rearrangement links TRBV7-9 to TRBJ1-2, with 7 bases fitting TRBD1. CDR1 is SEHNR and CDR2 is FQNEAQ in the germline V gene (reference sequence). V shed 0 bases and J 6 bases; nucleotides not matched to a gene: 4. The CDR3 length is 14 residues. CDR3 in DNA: TGTGCCAGCAGCTTAGCCGCCAGGGGGAATGGCTACACCTTC. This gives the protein CASSLAARGNGYTF.

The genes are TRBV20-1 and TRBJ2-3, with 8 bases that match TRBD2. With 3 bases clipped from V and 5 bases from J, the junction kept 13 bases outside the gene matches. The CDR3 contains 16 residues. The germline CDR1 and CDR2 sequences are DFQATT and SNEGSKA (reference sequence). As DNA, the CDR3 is TGCAGTGCTAGTTCTGCCTCCGGGGGGGCCGGAGATACGCAGTATTTT. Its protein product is CSASSASGGAGDTQYF.

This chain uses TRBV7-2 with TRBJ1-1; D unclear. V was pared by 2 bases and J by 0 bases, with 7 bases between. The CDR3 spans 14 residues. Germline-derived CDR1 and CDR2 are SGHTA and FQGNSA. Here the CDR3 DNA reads TGTGCCAGCAGCTTATCGAGTCTGAACACTGAAGCTTTCTTT. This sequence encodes CASSLSSLNTEAFF.